The source of this TCR beta chain is a study of cytomegalovirus exposure and HLA in healthy donors. The PCR had 60 Vbeta and 13 Jbeta primers. Assay: immunoSEQ multiplex PCR; the TCRdb copy retains only in-frame clones and omits some. Altogether more than 75,000 clones are present, roughly 80% being singletons, with the ten largest covering 6.2%. The sample comprised PBMCs. This clonotype was obtained from a woman aged 45-60 years in good health and CMV-seropositive.

The CDR3 nucleotides read TGTGCCAGCAGCTTAACGGGACAGGGAGGCCCCAGCTCTGGAAACACCATATATTTT. Residues: CASSLTGQGGPSSGNTIYF. The chain is built from TRBV7-9 and TRBJ1-3; 9 bases line up with TRBD1. CDR1 SEHNR and CDR2 FQNEAQ come from the germline V gene (reference sequence). The ends lost 2 bases at V and 0 bases at J; junction bases unmatched: 11. This CDR3 has 19 residues.